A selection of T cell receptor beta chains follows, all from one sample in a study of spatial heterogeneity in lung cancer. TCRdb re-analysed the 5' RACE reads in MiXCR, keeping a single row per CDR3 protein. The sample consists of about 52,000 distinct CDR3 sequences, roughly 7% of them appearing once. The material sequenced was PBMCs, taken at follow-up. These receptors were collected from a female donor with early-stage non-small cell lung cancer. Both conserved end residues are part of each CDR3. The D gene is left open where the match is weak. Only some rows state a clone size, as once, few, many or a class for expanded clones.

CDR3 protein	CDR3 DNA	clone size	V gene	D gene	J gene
CSARNVRETYEQYF	TGCAGTGCTAGGAATGTTCGGGAGACCTACGAGCAGTACTTC	.	TRBV20-1	.	TRBJ2-7
CAWSVGQPWDSPLHF	TGTGCCTGGAGTGTAGGTCAGCCGTGGGATTCACCCCTCCACTTT	many	TRBV30	.	TRBJ1-6
CASSQERGVATGRYTF	TGCGCCAGCAGCCAAGAAAGGGGCGTGGCTACAGGGCGCTACACCTTC	.	TRBV4-1	.	TRBJ1-2
CAISESTSYYEQYF	TGTGCCATCAGTGAGTCGACTAGCTACTACGAGCAGTACTTC	.	TRBV10-3	TRBD2	TRBJ2-7
CSVGSSGANVLTF	TGCAGCGTTGGCAGCTCTGGGGCCAACGTCCTGACTTTC	many	TRBV29-1	.	TRBJ2-6
CASSNGGLSTDTQYF	TGTGCCAGTAGTAACGGGGGTTTGAGCACAGATACGCAGTATTTT	.	TRBV19	.	TRBJ2-3
CASRNGARTYEQYF	TGTGCCAGCAGGAACGGGGCTCGGACCTACGAGCAGTACTTC	many	TRBV7-2	.	TRBJ2-7
CASSWDRGLHTEAFF	TGTGCCAGCAGTTGGGACAGGGGGCTACACACTGAAGCTTTCTTT	.	TRBV6-2/TRBV6-3	TRBD1	TRBJ1-1
CSASTGMSGYTF	TGCAGTGCTAGTACAGGGATGAGTGGCTACACCTTC	.	TRBV20-1	.	TRBJ1-2
CASSSRRTGPYEQYF	TGTGCCAGCAGCTCCCGGAGGACAGGGCCCTACGAGCAGTACTTC	.	TRBV9	TRBD1	TRBJ2-7
CASSLGVPGANVLTF	TGCGCCAGCAGCTTGGGGGTGCCTGGGGCCAACGTCCTGACTTTC	few	TRBV5-1	.	TRBJ2-6
CASKGPPVYEQYF	TGTGCCAGCAAAGGGCCTCCGGTCTACGAGCAGTACTTC	few	TRBV2	.	TRBJ2-7
CSARDRGIVGPWPNQPQHF	TGCAGTGCTAGAGATCGTGGTATCGTCGGCCCCTGGCCCAATCAGCCCCAGCATTTT	many	TRBV20-1	.	TRBJ1-5
CASSLDAGPVYEQYF	TGTGCCAGCAGCTTAGATGCGGGGCCTGTCTACGAGCAGTACTTC	few	TRBV7-2	.	TRBJ2-7
CASSSGQLNQPQHF	TGTGCCAGCAGTTCAGGACAGCTGAATCAGCCCCAGCATTTT	many	TRBV28	.	TRBJ1-5
CASSLTQGGKKLFF	TGTGCCAGCAGTTTGACCCAGGGGGGTAAAAAACTGTTTTTT	few	TRBV28	TRBD1	TRBJ1-4
CASSPPGPLRGQNNEQFF	TGTGCCAGCAGCCCCCCCGGCCCCCTGCGGGGACAGAACAATGAGCAGTTCTTC	many	TRBV7-9	.	TRBJ2-1
CAIGRTVQETQYF	TGTGCCATCGGGAGGACGGTCCAAGAGACCCAGTACTTC	many	TRBV10-3	.	TRBJ2-5
CASSAFGLAGGLEGPDTQYF	TGTGCCAGCAGTGCATTCGGACTAGCGGGGGGCCTTGAGGGTCCAGATACGCAGTATTTT	many	TRBV2	TRBD2	TRBJ2-3
CASSLDDNSPLHF	TGTGCCAGCAGCTTGGACGATAATTCACCCCTCCACTTT	.	TRBV5-6	.	TRBJ1-6
CASKGLSGGSADTQYF	TGTGCCAGCAAGGGACTTAGCGGGGGTAGCGCAGATACGCAGTATTTT	few	TRBV2	TRBD2	TRBJ2-3
CASSTQGRSYEQYF	TGTGCCAGCAGCACTCAGGGTCGGTCCTACGAGCAGTACTTC	many	TRBV6-5	.	TRBJ2-7
CASRPTTRDSSSYEQYF	TGTGCCAGCAGACCTACAACCCGGGACTCAAGCTCCTACGAGCAGTACTTC	many	TRBV5-6	.	TRBJ2-7
CASSFRSTDTQYF	TGTGCCAGCAGCTTTCGTTCCACAGATACGCAGTATTTT	many	TRBV13	.	TRBJ2-3
CSAFQGGTGGYEQYF	TGCAGTGCCTTCCAAGGAGGGACAGGGGGGTACGAGCAGTACTTC	.	TRBV29-1	TRBD1	TRBJ2-7
CATSRDRVRSPLHF	TGTGCCACCAGCAGAGATCGAGTTCGGTCACCCCTCCACTTT	few	TRBV15	.	TRBJ1-6
CASSFEGREQYF	TGCGCCAGCAGCTTCGAAGGCCGCGAGCAGTACTTC	medium-sized	TRBV5-1	.	TRBJ2-7
CASTLGRAAGELFF	TGTGCCAGCACCCTCGGTAGGGCAGCCGGGGAGCTGTTTTTT	many	TRBV7-2	.	TRBJ2-2
CASSLDLTDTQYF	TGTGCCAGCAGCTTAGATCTCACAGATACGCAGTATTTT	many	TRBV11-2	.	TRBJ2-3
CASSYSEGGGTGELFF	TGTGCCAGCAGTTACTCGGAGGGTGGGGGCACCGGGGAGCTGTTTTTT	few	TRBV6-6	.	TRBJ2-2
CASSLDQGISPLHF	TGCGCCAGCAGCTTGGACCAAGGAATTTCACCCCTCCACTTT	.	TRBV5-1	.	TRBJ1-6
CAARGQPVDNEQFF	TGTGCCGCCAGGGGACAGCCCGTCGACAATGAGCAGTTCTTC	few	TRBV10-3	TRBD1	TRBJ2-1
CSVGHGAGTDTQYF	TGCAGCGTTGGTCACGGGGCAGGAACAGATACGCAGTATTTT	many	TRBV29-1	.	TRBJ2-3
CASSKTGASKNIQYF	TGTGCCAGCTCTAAAACAGGGGCCTCCAAAAACATTCAGTACTTC	many	TRBV28	TRBD1	TRBJ2-4
CASSLGGAAETQYF	TGCGCCAGCAGCTTGGGAGGGGCAGCCGAGACCCAGTACTTC	.	TRBV5-1	.	TRBJ2-5
CASSGQGETQYF	TGTGCCAGCAGTGGACAGGGAGAGACCCAGTACTTC	many	TRBV6-6	TRBD1	TRBJ2-5
CASSNGTATWDSNQPQHF	TGTGCCAGCAGTAACGGGACCGCGACTTGGGATAGCAATCAGCCCCAGCATTTT	many	TRBV6-2/TRBV6-3	.	TRBJ1-5
CASNPFQGSTDTQYF	TGTGCCAGCAATCCATTCCAGGGAAGCACAGATACGCAGTATTTT	many	TRBV27	.	TRBJ2-3
CASSQRTVNEQFF	TGTGCCAGCAGCCAACGGACAGTAAATGAGCAGTTCTTC	many	TRBV4-2	.	TRBJ2-1
CASSLETGPNTGELFF	TGCGCCAGCAGCTTGGAGACAGGGCCGAACACCGGGGAGCTGTTTTTT	many	TRBV5-1	TRBD1	TRBJ2-2
CASSSSRQNTEAFF	TGCGCCAGCAGCTCGAGCAGGCAGAACACTGAAGCTTTCTTT	few	TRBV5-1	.	TRBJ1-1
CASSLLAQPQHF	TGTGCCAGCAGCTTACTAGCTCAGCCCCAGCATTTT	many	TRBV7-2	.	TRBJ1-5
CASSWGARADTQYF	TGTGCCAGCAGTTGGGGGGCCCGGGCGGATACGCAGTATTTT	.	TRBV6-6	.	TRBJ2-3
CASSPEGDRKETQYF	TGTGCCAGCAGCCCAGAAGGGGACAGGAAAGAGACCCAGTACTTC	many	TRBV7-6	TRBD1	TRBJ2-5
CASNRGGTAAYEQYF	TGTGCCAGCAATCGGGGCGGGACAGCCGCCTACGAGCAGTACTTC	many	TRBV9	.	TRBJ2-7